The 17 T cell receptor beta chains below come from one sample, sequenced in a study of Graves' ophthalmopathy and Graves' hyperthyroidism. Researchers took RNA transcripts and amplified TCR beta CDR3 regions from them. Second-round multiplex PCR came after first-round RT-PCR with HTBI primers. TCRdb recomputed calls from the multiplex PCR reads with MiXCR, one row per CDR3 protein. The data show over a million distinct CDR3 sequences, about 38% seen once. Sequencing was carried out using peripheral blood or thyroid tissue (not recorded which). Every receptor here comes from an adult man with Graves' hyperthyroidism.

The chain has TRBV7-6 and TRBJ1-1; weak D call: TRBD1 (6 bases). V lost 5 bases, J lost 7 bases, and 17 bases lay in between. Germline lookup yields CDR1 SGHVS and CDR2 FNYEAQ. The CDR3 has 14 residues. The CDR3 DNA reads TGTGCCAGCAGCCTACAGGGTCGGAGCAATGAAGCTTTCTTT. Its protein is CASSLQGRSNEAFF.

There are many counts of this clonotype. The rearrangement uses TRBV20-1 and TRBJ2-7; 9 bases map to TRBD1. The CDR3 runs 13 residues. V gave up 5 bases and J gave up 5 bases; unmatched junction bases: 7. Germline V CDR1 and CDR2: DFQATT, SNEGSKA (reference sequence). The chain's CDR3 is CSAGVDRGDEQYF. CDR3 bases: TGCAGTGCTGGGGTGGACAGGGGCGACGAGCAGTACTTC.

Many counts were recorded for this clonotype. The chain recombines TRBV6-5 with TRBJ2-7, with TRBD2 as a possible D gene (5 bases). V was clipped by 6 bases and J by 1 base, with 16 bases between them. Germline-derived CDR1 and CDR2 are MNHEY and SVGAGI. This CDR3 is built from 15 residues. CDR3 coding DNA: TGTGCCAGCAGCCTAACCCGGGATCCTTCCTACGAGCAGTACTTC. Translation gives CASSLTRDPSYEQYF.

The rearrangement uses TRBV7-7 and TRBJ2-5; no reliable D call. The CDR3 extends over 15 amino acids. Germline assignment: CDR1 SSHAT and CDR2 FNYEAQ (reference sequence). Deletions cut 4 bases from V and 1 base from J, with 13 bases between. CDR3 sequence reads: CASSSTAGRQETQYF. The CDR3, as DNA: TGTGCCAGCAGCTCAACAGCCGGGCGCCAAGAGACCCAGTACTTC.

There are a few counts of this clonotype. This chain uses TRBV27 with TRBJ2-5; D ambiguous. The length of the CDR3 is 14 residues. Trimming cost V 5 bases and J 1 base, with 11 bases left between them. Germline CDR1 is MNHEY and CDR2 is SMNVEV (reference sequence). The CDR3 nucleotides read TGTGCCAGCAGTCAATTTACCAGCCAAGAGACCCAGTACTTC. Amino acid sequence: CASSQFTSQETQYF.

Many counts were recorded for this clonotype. The V gene is TRBV5-1, the J gene TRBJ1-2; the D is unclear. Per the germline V gene, CDR1 is SGHRS and CDR2 is YFSETQ. The length of the CDR3 is 13 residues. The V and J ends lost 2 bases and 3 bases respectively, with 8 bases between them. The CDR3 region has the DNA TGCGCCAGCAGCTTCGCCAGAGACTATGGCTACACCTTC. Translated: CASSFARDYGYTF. The full variable domain, its missing parts supplied by reference TRBV5-1 and TRBJ1-2, is KAGVTQTPRYLIKTRGQQVTLSCSPISGHRSVSWYQQTPGQGLQFLFEYFSETQRNKGNFPGRFSGRQFSNSRSEMNVSTLELGDSALYLCASSFARDYGYTFGSGTRLTVV.

Of note for this clonotype: This sequence may be a read error, since a much larger clone differs from it by one base. This is likely a read error, given that the CDR3 carries no conserved phenylalanine or tryptophan at its end. The chain has TRBV20-1 and TRBJ1-1; TRBD1 is a possible D gene (5 bases). The V end lost 1 base, the J end lost 6 bases, and 9 bases lay between the germline ends. The length of the CDR3 is 12 residues. Germline CDR1 and CDR2: DFQATT and SNEGSKA (reference sequence). CDR3 coding DNA: TGCAGTGCTAGAGCCGGGACGGCTGAAGCTTTCGTT. Amino acids: CSARAGTAEAFV.

This clonotype was observed at least ten times. V is TRBV10-3 and J is TRBJ2-6; no clear D gene. Germline V gives CDR1 ENHRY, CDR2 SYGVKD. The ends were cut back, 11 bases at V and 1 base at J, with 12 bases in the middle. The CDR3 contains 14 residues. DNA of the CDR3: TGTGCCGCCCTCCGTGGGTCTGGGGCCAACGTCCTGACTTTC. It is translated as CAALRGSGANVLTF.

Concerning this clonotype itself: This may be a read error, as it is one base from a much larger clone. CDR3 residues: CSAGAPGTVEAFF. CDR3 bases: TGCAGTGCTGGAGCCCCCGGGACAGTTGAAGCTTTCTTT. The chain combines TRBV20-1 with TRBJ1-1; 7 bases line up with TRBD1. This CDR3 region has 13 residues. Germline trimming cut 5 bases from V and 7 bases from J; bases unmatched to any gene: 10. Looked up from germline, CDR1 is DFQATT and CDR2 is SNEGSKA (reference sequence).

On this clonotype itself: A much larger clone differs from this one at a single base, so this may be a read error. The CDR3 is CASSREDGLASF. CDR3 coding DNA: TGCGCCAGCAGCCGGGAGGACGGGCTTGCTTCCTTT. The V gene is TRBV5-1, the J gene TRBJ1-1; D is unresolved. In germline, CDR1 is SGHRS, CDR2 YFSETQ. The CDR3 contains 12 residues.

V usage is TRBV25-1 and J usage is TRBJ2-5; TRBD2 matches at 12 bases. This CDR3 comprises 19 residues. Germline CDR1 is MGHDK and CDR2 is SYGVNS. The CDR3: CASGWGEHWTSGTVETQYF. CDR3 sequence (DNA): TGTGCTAGTGGTTGGGGGGAGCACTGGACTAGCGGGACGGTTGAGACCCAGTACTTC.

This clonotype showed up just a few times. The chain has TRBV11-2 and TRBJ1-2; D might be TRBD1 (6 bases). The CDR3 is made up of 14 amino acids. The germline CDR1 and CDR2 sequences are SGHAT and FQNNGV. The V gene lost 5 bases and the J gene lost 6 bases, with 16 bases spanning the gap. CDR3 coding DNA: TGTGCCAGCAGCCTCCCGACAGGTCGGGATGGCTACACCTTC. It codes for CASSLPTGRDGYTF.

This clonotype has more than one count but fewer than ten. This chain uses TRBV29-1 with TRBJ1-2, with 9 bases aligning to TRBD1. V lost 6 bases, J lost 5 bases, and 7 bases stayed unmatched. CDR1 is SQVTM and CDR2 is ANQGSEA in the germline V gene. The CDR3 extends over 13 amino acids. The CDR3 coding sequence is TGCAGCGTCCCCGTGACAGGGGGGTATGGCTACACCTTC. This encodes CSVPVTGGYGYTF.

This clonotype was counted between two and nine times. This chain joins TRBV7-2 and TRBJ1-1; D call uncertain. Germline assignment: CDR1 SGHTA and CDR2 FQGNSA. V lost 6 bases to trimming and J lost 4 bases, with 18 bases between them. This CDR3 is 15 amino acids long. Written as DNA, the CDR3 is TGTGCCAGCAGGCCTCCTGGTTTATCGGGCACTGAAGCTTTCTTT. Its translation: CASRPPGLSGTEAFF.

J is TRBJ1-3 and V is TRBV5-4; the D is unclear. The CDR3 loop spans 16 amino acids. Germline CDR1 SGHNT, CDR2 YYREEE (reference sequence). With 2 bases removed from V and 4 bases from J, the gap between germline ends came to 16 bases. The CDR3 here is CASSLGGQLVGNTIYF. The CDR3 coding sequence is TGTGCCAGCAGCTTAGGCGGGCAACTTGTGGGAAACACCATATATTTT. The complete variable domain, with remaining parts taken from reference TRBV5-4 and TRBJ1-3, reads ETGVTQSPTHLIKTRGQQVTLRCSSQSGHNTVSWYQQALGQGPQFIFQYYREEENGRGNFPPRFSGLQFPNYSSELNVNALELDDSALYLCASSLGGQLVGNTIYFGEGSWLTVV.

This clonotype came up many times. V gene TRBV7-9 combines with J gene TRBJ2-7; 7 bases are shared with TRBD1. V lost 5 bases and J lost 1; bases outside the gene matches: 8. There are 15 residues in the CDR3. Germline V gene lookup returns CDR1 SEHNR and CDR2 FQNEAQ (reference sequence). CDR3 region: CASSPPRTGSYEQYF. The CDR3 DNA is TGTGCCAGCAGCCCCCCCCGGACAGGATCCTACGAGCAGTACTTC.

This clonotype was seen repeatedly, ten times or more. The CDR3 DNA reads as TGTGCCAGCAGCTTGGCCGCGGGGGCTGGGGAGACCCAGTACTTC. Amino acids: CASSLAAGAGETQYF. The gene calls are TRBV5-4 and TRBJ2-5; a possible D gene is TRBD2 (7 bases). Trimming shortened V by 0 bases and J by 5 bases, and 14 bases separated the two germline ends. The CDR3 spans 15 residues. CDR1 is SGHNT, CDR2 YYREEE, per germline (reference sequence).